This section outlines one T cell receptor beta chain sequence together with its context. The data were obtained in a study of blood T cell repertoires in COVID-19. Profiled with immunoSEQ multiplex PCR; TCRdb holds only in-frame clones, not every one. The sample holds hundreds of thousands of clones, roughly 80% seen once. Germline assignment: CDR1 MDHEN and CDR2 SYDVKM. Between the trimmed V and J ends, which lost 1 base and 2 bases, there was a span of 8 bases. The CDR3 sequence is 14 residues long. The sample was PBMCs or T cells enriched from blood (not recorded which). The source of this sequence is a man aged 35 to 55 who had been exposed to COVID-19. This chain links TRBV28 with TRBJ2-5; D might be TRBD2 (5 bases). DNA of the CDR3: TGTGCCAGCAGTTTATTGGGAGAGCAAGAGACCCAGTACTTC. It specifies CASSLLGEQETQYF.